The 9 T cell receptor beta chains in this list originate from one sample, sequenced in a study of human T cells and chemical hapten exposure. TCRdb re-called the RACE reads with MiXCR, one entry per CDR3 protein. The sample lists about 65,000 distinct CDR3 sequences; around 6.3% were seen once. The time point was: healthy volunteer bleed at 6 weeks. Someone pulled total RNA out of unfractionated whole blood. Sequencing used whole blood. These receptors came from a female donor in good health. Some clones in this sample may be carry-over from other donors' samples.

This clonotype has a handful of counts. This rearrangement joins TRBV27 to TRBJ2-1; possibly TRBD1 or TRBD2 for D (5 bases each). Germline assignment: CDR1 MNHEY and CDR2 SMNVEV (reference sequence). V lost 10 bases to trimming and J lost 9 bases, with 19 bases between them. This CDR3 comprises 13 residues. CDR3 loop: CAILPPGASEQFF. CDR3 in DNA: TGTGCCATCCTTCCCCCCGGGGCTAGTGAGCAGTTCTTC.

This clonotype was observed a handful of times. The chain joins TRBV6-5 to TRBJ2-7; tentative D call: TRBD2 (5 bases). The germline CDR1 and CDR2 sequences are MNHEY and SVGAGI. The CDR3 runs to 13 residues. V lost 0 bases and J lost 6, with 9 bases in between. CDR3 residues: CASSYSEGAEQYF. The CDR3 nucleotides read TGTGCCAGCAGTTACTCAGAGGGAGCCGAGCAGTACTTC.

The chain links TRBV28 to TRBJ2-2; no reliable D call. This CDR3 has 13 amino acids. Deletions cut 4 bases from V and 6 bases from J, with 9 bases between. CDR1 and CDR2 (germline): MDHEN, SYDVKM. This CDR3 is CASSSGLSGELFF. As DNA, the CDR3 is TGTGCCAGCAGTTCCGGATTGTCCGGGGAGCTGTTTTTT.

This clonotype was picked up a small number of times. The chain uses TRBV12-3 or TRBV12-4 and TRBJ2-5; 11 nucleotides agree with TRBD1. The CDR3 contains 16 residues. J was trimmed by 4 bases and V by 4 bases; bases with no gene match: 8. CDR3 coding DNA: TGTGCCAGCAGTTCCGGACAGGGGGCGCACGGAGAGACCCAGTACTTC. This translates into CASSSGQGAHGETQYF.

This clonotype showed up just a few times. V usage is TRBV28 and J usage is TRBJ2-7; no clear D gene. The CDR3 has 13 amino acids. CDR1 and CDR2 (germline): MDHEN, SYDVKM. V was trimmed by 6 bases and J by 2 bases, leaving 11 bases between them. The CDR3 protein is CASRVTPAYEQYF. The CDR3, as DNA: TGTGCCAGCAGAGTTACCCCAGCCTACGAGCAGTACTTC.

This clonotype was counted at least ten times. V is TRBV20-1 and J is TRBJ1-5; D possibly corresponds to TRBD1 (5 bases). V was cut by 6 bases and J by 6 bases, with 15 bases left in between. Germline loops: CDR1 DFQATT, CDR2 SNEGSKA (reference sequence). The CDR3 loop spans 13 amino acids. The CDR3 protein is CSASFSGSQPQHF. The CDR3 DNA sequence: TGCAGTGCCTCCTTTTCAGGGTCTCAGCCCCAGCATTTT.

This clonotype was counted many times. The rearrangement links TRBV27 to TRBJ1-1; D is uncertain. The CDR3 loop spans 14 amino acids. V lost 4 bases to trimming and J lost 0 bases, with 9 bases between them. Germline values: CDR1 MNHEY, CDR2 SMNVEV (reference sequence). CDR3 DNA: TGTGCCAGCAGTTATAACAGTTTGAACACTGAAGCTTTCTTT. Translating it yields CASSYNSLNTEAFF.

In its sample, this clonotype was seen many times. The chain is built from TRBV6-5 and TRBJ2-7; D is uncertain. Germline CDR1 is MNHEY and CDR2 is SVGAGI. V lost 0 bases and J 7 bases, leaving 7 bases between the germline ends. The CDR3 extends over 12 amino acids. CDR3 coding DNA: TGTGCCAGCAGTTACTCGAATGGGGAGCAGTACTTC. It translates to CASSYSNGEQYF.

This clonotype was detected a few times. The chain combines TRBV29-1 with TRBJ2-5; TRBD1 might be the D (5 bases). The V gene's germline CDR1 is SQVTM and CDR2 ANQGSEA. V lost 4 bases to trimming and J lost 4 bases, with 13 bases between them. The CDR3 totals 13 residues. The CDR3 loop reads CSVVGASGETQYF. In DNA form, the CDR3 reads TGCAGCGTTGTTGGGGCTTCGGGAGAGACCCAGTACTTC.